Sequencing of this T cell receptor beta chain was carried out in a study of shared clonotypes between healthy human individuals. Turning to the study itself: Researchers assigned three CD4 naive, three CD4 memory, two CD8 naive and one CD8 memory plate to each donor.

Naive CD8 isolation took CD45RO-negative cells positively selected for CCR7 and excluded terminally differentiated effector memory CD45RA+ cells. The healthy adult donors were HIV-negative and reported no recent acute infections or vaccinations. The protocol was immunoSEQ multiplex PCR, while the TCRdb copy is restricted to in-frame clones and leaves out a portion. The data contain about 2.1 million clones, just over 90% of them singletons. V lost 3 bases to trimming and J lost 3 bases, with 12 bases between them. Per germline, CDR1 GTSNPN and CDR2 SVGIG (reference sequence). The CDR3 totals 14 residues. This clone was detected only a few times.

The source is a man younger than 30 in good health. Some clones in this sample may be carry-over from other donors' samples. The sample consisted of naive CD8+ T cells from PBMCs. V and J are TRBV30 and TRBJ1-5; D gene unclear. CDR3 loop: CAWSPGGYNQPQHF. CDR3 DNA sequence: TGTGCCTGGAGCCCCGGAGGCTACAATCAGCCCCAGCATTTT. Based on the CDR3 plus reference TRBV30 and TRBJ1-5, the full variable domain is SQTIHQWPATLVQPVGSPLSLECTVEGTSNPNLYWYRQAAGRGLQLLFYSVGIGQISSEVPQNLSASRPQDRQFILSSKKLLLSDSGFYLCAWSPGGYNQPQHFGDGTRLSIL.